The clone carrying this T cell receptor beta chain was seen just once. The repertoire was sequenced with immunoSEQ multiplex PCR; TCRdb's copy has only in-frame clones and lacks some. The table lists around 200,000 clones, roughly 77% of them singletons. This sample is part of a study of blood T cell repertoires in COVID-19. Background on the study: Some COVID-19 samples were acute and others convalescent; all came from the United States, Italy and Spain. Sources were T cells, B-cell-depleted T cells, or PBMCs; the material itself was cDNA or gDNA.

V lost 2 bases and J lost 1, with 8 bases in between. Germline loops: CDR1 MNHNS, CDR2 SASEGT. This CDR3 is built from 14 residues. The receptor comes from a woman between 40 and 55 years old with COVID-19, enrolled during active disease. Sequenced input: peripheral blood. V is TRBV6-1 and J is TRBJ1-1, with D perhaps matching TRBD1 (5 bases). The CDR3 bases are TGTGCCAGCAGTGAACTAAGGGGGAACACTGAAGCTTTCTTT. The encoded protein is CASSELRGNTEAFF.